This T cell receptor beta chain was found in a study of CD8 T cells in ankylosing spondylitis. The V gene's germline CDR1 is SQVTM and CDR2 ANQGSEA. The V and J ends lost 3 bases and 6 bases, in that order; junction bases with no gene match: 8. The CDR3 runs to 13 residues. In the case of this clonotype: What it recognizes is unknown.

Study-wide results and caveats: Past studies reported some motif variants in reactive arthritis synovial fluid and blood. Within ankylosing spondylitis blood, a TCR beta motif made up of roughly eight highly homologous variants appeared to be characteristic.

One entry per CDR3 protein, called by TCRdb with MiXCR from the 5' RACE reads. The sample holds about 390,000 distinct CDR3 sequences, approximately 20% seen once. The gene calls are TRBV29-1 and TRBJ2-7, with 7 nucleotides matching TRBD2. The sample was blood, either unsorted or a sorted T cell fraction (not recorded which). This TCR was recovered from a male donor with ankylosing spondylitis. This CDR3 is CSVDRGPGGEQYF. The CDR3 DNA follows: TGCAGCGTTGACAGAGGACCGGGAGGCGAGCAGTACTTC.